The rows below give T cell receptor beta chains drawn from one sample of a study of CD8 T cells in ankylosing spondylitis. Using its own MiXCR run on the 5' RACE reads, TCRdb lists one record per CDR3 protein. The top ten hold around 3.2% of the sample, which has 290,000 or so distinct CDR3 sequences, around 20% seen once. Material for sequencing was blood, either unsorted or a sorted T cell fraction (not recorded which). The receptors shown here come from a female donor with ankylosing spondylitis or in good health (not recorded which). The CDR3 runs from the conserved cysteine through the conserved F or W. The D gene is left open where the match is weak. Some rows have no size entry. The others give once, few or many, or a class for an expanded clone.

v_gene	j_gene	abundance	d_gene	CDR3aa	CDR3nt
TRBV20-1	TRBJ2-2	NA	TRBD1	CSARTGLNTGELFF	TGCAGTGCTCGGACAGGCCTCAACACCGGGGAGCTGTTTTTT
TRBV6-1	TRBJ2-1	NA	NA	CASRPTGTRGNEQFF	TGTGCCAGCAGGCCAACCGGGACAAGGGGCAATGAGCAGTTCTTC
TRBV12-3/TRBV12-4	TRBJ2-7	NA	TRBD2	CARRLGLAGVDEQYF	TGTGCCAGAAGACTGGGACTAGCGGGAGTGGACGAGCAGTACTTC
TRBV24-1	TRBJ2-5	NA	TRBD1	CATYRGQETQYF	TGTGCCACCTACAGGGGCCAAGAGACCCAGTACTTC
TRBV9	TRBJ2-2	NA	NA	CASSAFPAGELFF	TGTGCCAGCAGCGCGTTCCCCGCCGGGGAGCTGTTTTTT
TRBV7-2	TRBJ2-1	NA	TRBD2	CASSARLAENNEQFF	TGTGCCAGCAGCGCCCGGCTAGCGGAGAACAATGAGCAGTTCTTC
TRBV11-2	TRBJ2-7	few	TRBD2	CASSRLGLASYEQYF	TGTGCCAGCAGCCGATTGGGACTAGCCAGCTACGAGCAGTACTTC
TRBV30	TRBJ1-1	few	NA	CAWSLGNTEAFF	TGTGCCTGGAGTCTGGGAAACACTGAAGCTTTCTTT
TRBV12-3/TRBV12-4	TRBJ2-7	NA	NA	CASSSAHEQYF	TGTGCCAGCAGTTCGGCCCACGAGCAGTACTTC
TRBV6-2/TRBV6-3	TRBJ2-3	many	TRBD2	CASTPRGLAGGRPDTQYF	TGTGCCAGCACCCCTCGGGGACTAGCGGGAGGAAGGCCAGATACGCAGTATTTT
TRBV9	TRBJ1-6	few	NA	CASSVSSYNSPLHF	TGTGCCAGCAGCGTGAGCTCCTATAATTCACCCCTCCACTTT